This T cell receptor beta chain was sequenced during a study of blood T cell repertoires in COVID-19 (TCRdb year 2020). In terms of the full investigation: The collaborator samples originated in the United States, Italy and Spain and spanned the acute and convalescent phases of COVID-19. The material from the prospective study consisted of cDNA or gDNA derived from T cells, B-cell-depleted T cells, or PBMCs. Deeply sampled blood TCRbeta repertoires from subjects exposed to, actively infected with, or recovered from COVID-19 were included in the dataset. The repertoires were made available in a free public database intended to serve as a resource for research on the immune response to SARS-CoV-2. The samples were drawn from two sources: the first 160 participants of the ongoing ImmuneRACE study, and 1,200 or so subjects contributed by 6 global collaborators. Sample metadata almost always included a de-identified subject ID, COVID-19 status, age in years and sex. Where available, HLA class I and class II types were obtained from metadata supplied by the sample provider rather than from assay-based typing. Results and caveats for the whole study, not just this receptor: Clinical and demographic metadata were provided uncurated, with the amount varying by source and participant.

TCRbeta CDR3 regions were amplified from genomic DNA by means of the immunoSEQ Assay, a bias-controlled multiplex PCR. The study's processing was this. Within the assay, amplification of reference gene primers was used to estimate how many nucleated cells each sample contained. To quantify the absolute abundance of each unique TCRbeta CDR3 rearrangement, sequence reads were collapsed and filtered. For each sample, productive Simpson clonality was calculated as the square root of Simpson's diversity index over productive rearrangements. TCRdb carries this immuneACCESS record with in-frame sequences only. Its versions omit some clonotypes, under half of them owing to an unresolved V gene in the studies checked, with the rest unexplained. Clone size and the V and J calls come from that table; the DNA yielded D and trimming. This sample comprises approximately 96,000 clones, 81% of them detected only once. Over 8.5% of the sample comes from the top ten.

The germline V gene encodes CDR1 SQVTM and CDR2 ANQGSEA. The CDR3 measures 14 amino acids from cysteine to phenylalanine. Only the CDR3 part of the read is kept: 42 bases, read in frame from the first base. Trimmed from V: 4 bases; trimmed from J: 1 base; junction bases lacking a gene match: 2. The collaborating institutions used their own protocols to collect whole blood in K2EDTA tubes. For TCRbeta analysis, collaborators shipped samples as frozen whole blood, isolated PBMCs, or DNA extracted from either of those sample types. Concerning this clone: Its antigen is currently not known. Per-base quality was not reported, and no clone a single base away is much larger than it.

The receptor comes from a woman at least 80 years old with acute or convalescent COVID-19. Sequencing used peripheral blood. The V gene is TRBV29-1 and the J gene is TRBJ1-3; 9 central bases correspond to TRBD1. The CDR3 amino acid sequence is: CSVAGTGSGNTIYF. The DNA sequence follows: TGCAGCGTTGCCGGGACAGGGTCTGGAAACACCATATATTTT.